One sample yielded the 26 T cell receptor beta chains listed below, sequenced in a study of shared clonotypes between healthy human individuals. Method: immunoSEQ multiplex PCR; TCRdb's copy keeps in-frame clones and lacks some. This table holds about 2.1 million clones, about 93% found once. In the naive CD8 group, cells lacked CD45RO and were positively selected for CCR7, so terminally differentiated effector memory CD45RA+ cells were left out. Material for sequencing was naive CD8+ T cells from PBMCs. The origin of the receptors is a man between 18 and 29 years old in good health. Some clones in this sample may be carry-over from other donors' samples.

In regard to this clone: This sample also contains other DNA sequences that code for the same CDR3. The CDR3, as DNA: TGTGCCAGCAGTTTGGGGACAGGGGGCTACAATGAGCAGTTCTTC. Amino acids: CASSLGTGGYNEQFF. This chain links TRBV27 with TRBJ2-1; 11 bases match TRBD1. CDR1 and CDR2 from the germline V gene are MNHEY and SMNVEV (reference sequence). The junction had 1 base not matched to a gene; V was cut back by 3 bases and J by 3 bases. There are 15 residues in the CDR3.

This chain joins TRBV5-1 and TRBJ2-1; 8 nucleotides line up with TRBD1. CDR3 length: 14 residues. Germline lookup yields CDR1 SGHRS and CDR2 YFSETQ. V shed 4 bases, J shed 8 bases, and the junction held 8 bases outside the gene matches. CDR3 loop: CASSLRTGYDEQFF. CDR3 nucleotide sequence: TGCGCCAGCAGCCTTCGGACAGGGTACGATGAGCAGTTCTTC.

This sequence joins TRBV2 and TRBJ2-1, with 10 bases lining up with TRBD2. V gave up 2 bases and J gave up 7 bases; unmatched junction bases: 8. Germline V gene data show CDR1 as SNHLY and CDR2 as FYNNEI. This CDR3 spans 16 amino acids. In DNA, the CDR3 is TGTGCCAGCAGTGAATGGAGCGGGAGGGCCAGGAATGAGCAGTTCTTC. This gives the protein CASSEWSGRARNEQFF.

This sequence joins TRBV7-2 and TRBJ2-1; TRBD2 aligns across 11 bases. CDR1 is SGHTA, CDR2 FQGNSA, per germline. V was pared by 5 bases and J by 5 bases, with 14 bases of the junction left unmatched. This CDR3 comprises 18 residues. The CDR3 nucleotides are TGTGCCAGCAGCCCACTAGCGGGGGCCTTTTACCTCAACAATGAGCAGTTCTTC. Translating gives CASSPLAGAFYLNNEQFF. The full variable domain, completed using reference TRBV7-2 and TRBJ2-1, is GAGVSQSPSNKVTEKGKDVELRCDPISGHTALYWYRQSLGQGLEFLIYFQGNSAPDKSGLPSDRFSAERTGGSVSTLTIQRTQQEDSAVYLCASSPLAGAFYLNNEQFFGPGTRLTVL.

The chain combines TRBV9 with TRBJ1-4; 7 bases are shared with TRBD1. CDR3 size: 15 residues. Germline CDR1 is SGDLS and CDR2 is YYNGEE. Trimming at V came to 0 bases and at J to 8 bases, leaving 7 bases not matched to a gene. The CDR3 sequence: CASSVGGGSREKLFF. In nucleotides, the CDR3 is TGTGCCAGCAGCGTAGGAGGGGGCTCTAGAGAAAAACTGTTTTTT. Drawing the rest from reference TRBV9 and TRBJ1-4, the complete variable domain is DSGVTQTPKHLITATGQRVTLRCSPRSGDLSVYWYQQSLDQGLQFLIQYYNGEERAKGNILERFSAQQFPDLHSELNLSSLELGDSALYFCASSVGGGSREKLFFGSGTQLSVL.

The V gene is TRBV27, the J gene TRBJ1-5, with 12 bases identical to TRBD1. CDR3 length equals 15 residues. The ends lost 4 bases at V and 7 bases at J; junction bases unmatched: 5. Germline V gene sequence: CDR1 MNHEY, CDR2 SMNVEV (reference sequence). The CDR3 DNA is TGTGCCAGCAGTTCGGGACAGGGGGCGCAGCAGCCCCAGCATTTT. Translating gives CASSSGQGAQQPQHF.

In DNA form, the CDR3 reads TGTGCCAGCAGCTTGGCCTCAGGGAAAGAGACCCAGTACTTC. It specifies CASSLASGKETQYF. This sequence joins TRBV5-6 and TRBJ2-5, with D perhaps matching TRBD1 (5 bases). This CDR3 contains 14 residues. The V gene lost 0 bases and the J gene lost 3 bases, with 9 bases spanning the gap. The germline CDR1 and CDR2 sequences are SGHDT and YYEEEE.

The J gene is TRBJ2-1, the V gene TRBV7-8; 7 bases are shared with TRBD1. The CDR3 has 15 amino acids. CDR1 SGHVS and CDR2 FQNEAQ come from the germline V gene. The V and J ends lost 5 bases and 8 bases, in that order; junction bases with no gene match: 12. The CDR3 is CASSRERGLWDEQFF. CDR3 coding DNA: TGTGCCAGCAGCCGCGAAAGGGGGCTTTGGGATGAGCAGTTCTTC.

V is TRBV27 and J is TRBJ2-7; perhaps D is TRBD1 or TRBD2 (5 bases each). V was shortened by 3 bases and J by 9 bases, with 18 bases between the two germline ends. CDR3 size: 14 residues. The V gene's germline CDR1 is MNHEY and CDR2 SMNVEV (reference sequence). Written as DNA, the CDR3 is TGTGCCAGCAGTTTCCACCGGGACCTTGAGGGGCAGTACTTC. Amino acids: CASSFHRDLEGQYF.

This chain links TRBV13 with TRBJ2-3; TRBD2 is a possible D gene (6 bases). Germline V gene lookup returns CDR1 PRHDT and CDR2 FYEKMQ (reference sequence). V gave up 7 bases and J gave up 0 bases, with 11 bases separating them. The CDR3 loop spans 14 amino acids. The CDR3 sequence is CASMEGSSTDTQYF. The CDR3 nucleotides are TGTGCCAGCATGGAGGGATCTAGCACAGATACGCAGTATTTT.

The chain recombines TRBV28 with TRBJ2-3; TRBD2 matches 7 bases. The CDR3 has 15 residues. Trimming took 7 bases from V and 2 from J; bases not matched to a gene: 9. Germline V lookup: CDR1 MDHEN, CDR2 SYDVKM. The CDR3 spells CASTTQREATDTQYF. The CDR3 DNA follows: TGTGCCAGCACCACCCAGCGGGAAGCCACAGATACGCAGTATTTT.

This sequence joins TRBV28 and TRBJ1-2; 11 bases map to TRBD1. V lost 8 bases and J lost 7; bases outside the gene matches: 6. This CDR3 is 13 amino acids long. The germline V gene encodes CDR1 MDHEN and CDR2 SYDVKM. CDR3 nucleotides: TGTGCCAGCTCCGCGGACAGGGGGCTTGGCTACACCTTC. It encodes CASSADRGLGYTF.

The chain has TRBV10-3 and TRBJ2-7; 12 nucleotides align to TRBD2. The CDR3 is 16 residues long. V dropped 6 bases and J dropped 5; count of bases not matched to a gene: 11. The germline gives CDR1 ENHRY, CDR2 SYGVKD. The CDR3 sequence: CAIRVLAGGGSNEQYF. CDR3 bases: TGTGCCATCAGAGTACTAGCGGGAGGTGGTAGTAACGAGCAGTACTTC.

The chain joins TRBV19 to TRBJ2-2; the D call may be TRBD1 or TRBD2 (5 bases each). This CDR3 has 16 amino acids. Trimming removed 7 bases at V and 2 bases at J, with 17 bases between. In germline, CDR1 is LNHDA, CDR2 SQIVND (reference sequence). The CDR3 sequence is CASTPRGRRNTGELFF. The CDR3 DNA follows: TGTGCCAGTACCCCTCGGGGCAGGCGAAACACCGGGGAGCTGTTTTTT.

This clone is a singleton in its sample. V usage is TRBV7-9 and J usage is TRBJ2-7; 9 bases agree with TRBD1. The CDR3 has 14 residues. Germline-derived CDR1 and CDR2 are SEHNR and FQNEAQ (reference sequence). The trim removed 4 bases at V and 4 bases at J, leaving 5 bases unmatched. This CDR3 reads CASSSNRGPYEQYF. DNA for the CDR3: TGTGCCAGCAGCTCCAACAGGGGGCCTTACGAGCAGTACTTC.

The chain employs TRBV10-3 and TRBJ2-2; D may be TRBD2 (6 bases). The germline gives CDR1 ENHRY, CDR2 SYGVKD. This CDR3 has 16 residues. The V and J ends lost 3 bases and 2 bases respectively, with 13 bases between them. CDR3 sequence reads: CAISDLRGSNTGELFF. In DNA form, the CDR3 reads TGTGCCATCAGTGATTTGCGGGGCTCCAACACCGGGGAGCTGTTTTTT.

This clone is a singleton in its sample. CDR3 loop: CSVELRQANPYEQYF. CDR3 bases: TGCAGCGTTGAATTGAGGCAGGCGAACCCTTACGAGCAGTACTTC. This chain connects TRBV29-1 to TRBJ2-7; D ambiguous. The V end was cut by 2 bases, the J end by 4 bases, with 18 bases between. Germline loops: CDR1 SQVTM, CDR2 ANQGSEA. The CDR3 totals 15 residues.

The rearrangement links TRBV7-6 to TRBJ2-7; 7 bases map to TRBD2. This CDR3 is 13 amino acids long. V was pared by 5 bases and J by 3 bases, with 4 bases of the junction left unmatched. Looked up from germline, CDR1 is SGHVS and CDR2 is FNYEAQ. The CDR3 sequence: CASSPSGDYEQYF. In DNA form, the CDR3 reads TGTGCCAGCAGCCCAAGCGGGGACTACGAGCAGTACTTC.

The chain uses TRBV11-2 and TRBJ2-3; weak D call: TRBD2 (6 bases). CDR1 and CDR2 from the germline V gene are SGHAT and FQNNGV. The CDR3 spans 17 residues. V was shortened by 0 bases and J by 0 bases, with 13 bases between the two germline ends. CDR3 region: CASSLDLAGRSTDTQYF. The CDR3 nucleotides read TGTGCCAGCAGCTTAGATCTGGCGGGGCGTAGCACAGATACGCAGTATTTT.

The chain employs TRBV10-3 and TRBJ1-1, with D possibly TRBD1 on 6 matching bases. This CDR3 has 16 amino acids. Germline lookup yields CDR1 ENHRY and CDR2 SYGVKD. Trimming took off 0 bases at V and 5 bases at J, with 16 bases between the two ends. The DNA of the CDR3 is TGTGCCATCAGTGAGTCGAACTACAGGGATGGGACTGAAGCTTTCTTT. Encoded protein: CAISESNYRDGTEAFF.

The chain carries TRBV7-9 and TRBJ2-1, with TRBD2 as a possible D gene (5 bases). Trimming took 2 bases from V and 2 from J, leaving 16 bases between them. The CDR3 consists of 17 residues. Germline V gene sequence: CDR1 SEHNR, CDR2 FQNEAQ (reference sequence). The CDR3 coding sequence is TGTGCCAGCAGCTTACTCTCGGGCGGGTACGCCTACAATGAGCAGTTCTTC. Translating it yields CASSLLSGGYAYNEQFF. The whole variable domain, filled in from reference TRBV7-9 and TRBJ2-1, reads DTGVSQNPRHKITKRGQNVTFRCDPISEHNRLYWYRQTLGQGPEFLTYFQNEAQLEKSRLLSDRFSAERPKGSFSTLEIQRTEQGDSAMYLCASSLLSGGYAYNEQFFGPGTRLTVL.

The gene calls are TRBV6-5 and TRBJ2-7, with D possibly matching TRBD1 (7 bases). The V end was cut by 5 bases, the J end by 2 bases, with 16 bases between. Per germline, CDR1 MNHEY and CDR2 SVGAGI. This CDR3 comprises 15 residues. The CDR3 protein is CASSPGGTPAYEQYF. The CDR3 nucleotides are TGTGCCAGCAGTCCAGGGGGGACACCCGCCTACGAGCAGTACTTC.

CDR3 sequence: CASSLATRWETQYF. DNA for the CDR3: TGTGCCAGCAGCTTAGCCACTAGGTGGGAGACCCAGTACTTC. V usage is TRBV7-9 and J usage is TRBJ2-5, with D maybe TRBD2 (5 bases). The V and J ends lost 0 bases and 5 bases respectively, with 10 bases between them. This CDR3 has 14 amino acids. Germline lookup yields CDR1 SEHNR and CDR2 FQNEAQ (reference sequence).

The chain links TRBV29-1 to TRBJ2-1; 10 bases are a match to TRBD2. V trimming: 5 bases; J trimming: 6 bases; junction bases outside the gene matches: 4. Germline assignment: CDR1 SQVTM and CDR2 ANQGSEA. The CDR3 loop spans 13 amino acids. The CDR3 nucleotides are TGCAGCGTTTGGATAGCGGGGGGCAATGAGCAGTTCTTC. Encoded protein: CSVWIAGGNEQFF.

This chain connects TRBV27 to TRBJ1-2; no clear D gene. Per germline, CDR1 MNHEY and CDR2 SMNVEV (reference sequence). This CDR3 contains 14 residues. V was trimmed by 0 bases and J by 5 bases, leaving 10 bases between them. CDR3 residues: CASSLSAGPYGYTF. In nucleotides, the CDR3 is TGTGCCAGCAGTTTATCGGCAGGCCCATATGGCTACACCTTC.

Regarding this clone: Other DNA sequences within the sample encode an identical CDR3. The chain has TRBV5-1 and TRBJ2-1; unclear D gene. V lost 0 bases and J lost 0, with 10 bases in between. The germline V gene encodes CDR1 SGHRS and CDR2 YFSETQ. There are 16 residues in the CDR3. DNA of the CDR3: TGCGCCAGCAGCTTGGAAGGCAGAAGCTCCTACAATGAGCAGTTCTTC. This sequence encodes CASSLEGRSSYNEQFF.